The text below deals with one T cell receptor (beta chain). Its antigen is not identified. The entry originates in a study of OX40 agonist ivuxolimab in advanced cancers. Study context: Aged about 20 to 80 with a mean of around 60 years, they were 75% to 85% male.

Autoimmune disease history or systemic immunosuppression led to patient exclusion. Sequenced by immunoSEQ multiplex PCR; TCRdb stores in-frame clones only, minus some. The sample lists 13,000 to 15,000 clones, about three quarters seen once, with 16% in the top ten. Regarding the study as a whole: Expansion of clones was among the lowest in partial responders at 0.1-3.0 mg/kg.

Germline values: CDR1 MGHRA, CDR2 YSYEKL. The CDR3 length is 19 residues. V was pared by 0 bases and J by 9 bases, with 24 bases between. The chain carries TRBV4-1 and TRBJ1-6; unclear D gene. The sequence was obtained from an adult with an advanced solid tumor such as melanoma, head and neck, liver or kidney cancer. Here the sequenced sample was CD4+ or CD8+ T cells sorted from blood, taken in a trial of the OX40 agonist ivuxolimab. The CDR3 spells CASSQDRFGRTRTGSPLHF. DNA of the CDR3: TGCGCCAGCAGCCAAGATAGGTTCGGCAGAACCAGAACTGGTTCACCCCTCCACTTT.